Shown below are 9 T cell receptor beta chains from a single sample sequenced in a study of blood T cell repertoires in COVID-19. Clones were sequenced by immunoSEQ multiplex PCR, and TCRdb holds only the in-frame ones, with some missing. Here the sample spans 200,000 to 250,000 clones, 70% to 90% being singletons. The sequenced material came from peripheral blood. These TCRs come from a human donor in a cohort sampled during active COVID-19.

The V and J genes are TRBV10-3 and TRBJ2-2; TRBD1 aligns across 8 bases. The length of the CDR3 is 16 residues. The V gene end was trimmed by 0 bases and the J gene end by 7 bases; junction bases not matched to a gene: 7. Looked up from germline, CDR1 is ENHRY and CDR2 is SYGVKD. The DNA of the CDR3 is TGTGCCATCAGTGAGTCGGGCAGGGGGCAGATCGGGGAGCTGTTTTTT. Its protein product is CAISESGRGQIGELFF.

This chain joins TRBV6-1 and TRBJ2-1, with 11 bases that match TRBD2. This CDR3 is built from 15 residues. In germline, CDR1 is MNHNS, CDR2 SASEGT. Trimming took 1 base from V and 13 from J; bases not matched to a gene: 9. CDR3 residues: CASSEGGVAGGRQFF. For the CDR3, the DNA is TGTGCCAGCAGTGAAGGAGGGGTAGCGGGAGGGCGCCAGTTCTTC.

The rearrangement links TRBV21-1 to TRBJ2-5; the table gives TRBD2 as D, unverified against the DNA. TRBV21-1 is a pseudogene locus. This CDR3 has 13 residues. CDR3 in DNA: TGTGCCAGCAGCAATCGGTTCCAAGAGACCCAGTACTTC. Amino acids: CASSNRFQETQYF.

V is TRBV5-4 and J is TRBJ1-2; 10 bases fit TRBD1. Germline values: CDR1 SGHNT, CDR2 YYREEE (reference sequence). The CDR3 sequence is 15 residues long. V shed 4 bases, J shed 5 bases, and the junction held 8 bases outside the gene matches. CDR3 nucleotides: TGTGCCAGCAGCGGGGGACAGGGGTTAGAGTATGGCTACACCTTC. Translation: CASSGGQGLEYGYTF.

This clone was picked up one time. The chain couples TRBV3-1 (or the pseudogene TRBV3-2) to TRBJ2-7, with 14 nucleotides matching TRBD2. J lost 3 bases, V lost 4 bases, and 5 bases had no gene match. The CDR3 contains 16 residues. Germline values: CDR1 LGHDT, CDR2 YNNKEL (reference sequence). CDR3 region: CASSRGTSGSFYEQYF. In DNA, the CDR3 is TGTGCCAGCAGCCGAGGGACTAGCGGGAGTTTCTACGAGCAGTACTTC.

The rearrangement joins TRBV20-1 to TRBJ1-2; possible D gene TRBD1, 5 bases. CDR1 is DFQATT and CDR2 is SNEGSKA in the germline V gene (reference sequence). The V end was cut by 7 bases, the J end by 5 bases, with 11 bases between. The CDR3 has 11 residues. This chain's CDR3 is CSVKRGYGYTF. The CDR3 DNA is TGCAGTGTAAAAAGGGGATATGGCTACACCTTC.

This chain connects TRBV10-3 to TRBJ1-3; D remains unclear. The CDR3 is 13 residues long. Germline CDR1 reads ENHRY; CDR2 reads SYGVKD. Trimming stripped 10 bases from V and 0 bases from J, with 10 bases between. Here the CDR3 reads CANGLNSGNTIYF. The CDR3 DNA follows: TGTGCCAACGGACTGAACTCTGGAAACACCATATATTTT.

V and J are TRBV28 and TRBJ2-7; TRBD1 agrees at 7 bases. The germline V gene encodes CDR1 MDHEN and CDR2 SYDVKM. After removal of 8 bases from V and 2 bases from J, the junction contained 6 bases not matched to a gene. The CDR3 covers 13 residues. The CDR3, as DNA: TGTGCCAGCGCACGACAGGGAACCTACGAGCAGTACTTC. Its translation is CASARQGTYEQYF. Filled out from reference TRBV28 and TRBJ2-7, the complete variable domain reads DVKVTQSSRYLVKRTGEKVFLECVQDMDHENMFWYRQDPGLGLRLIYFSYDVKMKEKGDIPEGYSVSREKKERFSLILESASTNQTSMYLCASARQGTYEQYFGPGTRLTVT.

This clone turned up a few times. The J gene is TRBJ1-6, the V gene TRBV2, with 8 positions matching TRBD1. Germline V gene sequence: CDR1 SNHLY, CDR2 FYNNEI. Trimming cost V 7 bases and J 7 bases; bases outside gene matches: 3. The CDR3 consists of 13 residues. The CDR3 DNA follows: TGTGCCAGCAAGTGGGACAGGAATTCACCCCTCCACTTT. Translated: CASKWDRNSPLHF.